At least ten counts were recorded for the clone carrying this T cell receptor beta chain. Other DNA sequences in this sample translate to the same CDR3. The sample belongs to a study of shared clonotypes between healthy human individuals. Study summary: Two women and three men aged 18 to 49 made up the donors.

The protocol was immunoSEQ multiplex PCR, while the TCRdb copy is restricted to in-frame clones and leaves out a portion. The sample lists some 1 million clones; under 80% were seen once. From germline, CDR1 is SGHRS and CDR2 YFSETQ. The CDR3 is made up of 15 amino acids. Trimming took off 2 bases at V and 3 bases at J, with 12 bases between the two ends. J is TRBJ1-5 and V is TRBV5-1; D gene uncertain. The material sequenced was memory CD4+ T cells sorted from blood. Subset here: CD45RA-negative fraction. The receptor was isolated from a man between 18 and 35 years old in good health. The CDR3 coding sequence is TGCGCCAGCAGCTTAGGACCCGAAGACAATCAGCCCCAGCATTTT. As protein: CASSLGPEDNQPQHF.